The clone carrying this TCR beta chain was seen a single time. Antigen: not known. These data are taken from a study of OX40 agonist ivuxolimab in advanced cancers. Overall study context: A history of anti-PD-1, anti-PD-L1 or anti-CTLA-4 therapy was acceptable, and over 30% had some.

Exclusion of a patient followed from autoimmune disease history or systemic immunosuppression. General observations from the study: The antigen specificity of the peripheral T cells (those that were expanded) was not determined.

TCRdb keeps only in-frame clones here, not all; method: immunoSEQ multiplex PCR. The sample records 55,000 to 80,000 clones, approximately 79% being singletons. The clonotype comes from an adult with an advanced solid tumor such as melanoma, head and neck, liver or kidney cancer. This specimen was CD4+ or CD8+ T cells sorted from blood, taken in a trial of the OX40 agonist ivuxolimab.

The CDR3 loop reads CASSQRDRSSYEQYF. In nucleotides, the CDR3 is TGCGCCAGCAGCCAAAGGGACAGGAGCTCCTACGAGCAGTACTTC. The genes are TRBV4-1 and TRBJ2-7; 8 nucleotides line up with TRBD1. The germline gives CDR1 MGHRA, CDR2 YSYEKL. V lost 2 bases, J lost 0 bases, and 3 bases stayed unmatched. The CDR3 is 15 residues long.